The T cell receptor beta chain described here comes from a study of T cell responses to AZD1222 COVID-19 vaccine. This clone was recorded a few times. The antigen is undetermined. The CDR3 length is 14 residues. The V gene's germline CDR1 is MNHEY and CDR2 SMNVEV (reference sequence). Deletions cut 6 bases from V and 4 bases from J, with 13 bases between. The study's findings and limits: Spike was spanned by vaccine-associated CD4 TCRs, with dominance at 160-218 and 743-854. Repertoire collection took place solely once the T cell response had peaked. The donor cohort was predominantly white British with a female majority, and clonal diversity may have been underestimated.

TCRdb's copy holds only in-frame clones and misses some; the assay was immunoSEQ multiplex PCR. This table holds some 110,000 clones, approximately 86% found once. The chain carries TRBV27 and TRBJ1-5; D ambiguous. The clonotype originates from an adult who received the AZD1222 COVID-19 vaccine. The material sequenced was peripheral blood, taken 28 days after the second AZD1222 dose. CDR3 region: CASSPLGVNQPQHF. For the CDR3, the DNA is TGTGCCAGCAGCCCCTTGGGCGTAAATCAGCCCCAGCATTTT.